This T cell receptor (beta chain) emerged from a study of regulatory T cells in long-lasting Graves disease. As for this clonotype: No antigen is known for it.

Time point noted: persistent/refractory GD, antithyroid drugs over 5 years with positive TRAb. The TCR library was made from RNA extracted from PBMCs. An endocrinology department located in Xi'an, China, was where the patients came from. Study conclusions and caveats: Persistent patients had more shared public clonotypes (2,741) than new patients (just over 950).

Arm-PCR of CDR3 regions and iRepertoire HTBI primers were used to build TCR beta libraries. A single record per CDR3 protein comes from TCRdb applying MiXCR to the multiplex PCR reads. The top ten clones hold under 35% of a sample with more than 300,000 distinct CDR3 sequences, less than 30% of them seen once. The sequence was obtained from a middle-aged woman with Graves disease. The sequencing used peripheral blood mononuclear cells (PBMCs), collected when the disease was refractory, from a patient treated with antithyroid drugs.

CDR3 in DNA: TGTGCCAGTAGTATCTCTTTGTACCAAGAGACCCAGTACTTC. Amino acids: CASSISLYQETQYF. V and J are TRBV19 and TRBJ2-5; no clear D gene. The germline V and J ends were trimmed by 3 bases and 0 bases, with 8 bases remaining between them. From germline, CDR1 is LNHDA and CDR2 SQIVND (reference sequence). This CDR3 is 14 amino acids long.